Listed here are 5 T cell receptor beta chains from one sample, sequenced in a study of blood T cell repertoires in COVID-19. Produced via immunoSEQ multiplex PCR; TCRdb's table is partial and in-frame only. The sample consists of about 71,000 clones, approximately 80% of them appearing once. Specimen: peripheral blood. These receptors were obtained from a man between 65 and 85 years old with acute or convalescent COVID-19.

This sequence joins TRBV10-3 and TRBJ2-3; D is uncertain. The CDR3 contains 12 residues. Trimming took 6 bases from V and 5 from J, leaving 9 bases between them. In germline, CDR1 is ENHRY, CDR2 SYGVKD. The CDR3 loop reads CAISLSGDTQYF. The CDR3 coding sequence is TGTGCCATCAGCCTTTCAGGAGATACGCAGTATTTT.

The chain carries TRBV5-1 and TRBJ2-3; 13 bases align to TRBD2. The CDR3 runs to 19 residues. V lost 4 bases and J lost 6; bases outside the gene matches: 17. Germline CDR1 is SGHRS and CDR2 is YFSETQ. CDR3 nucleotide sequence: TGCGCCAGCAGCCCAGGATGGACTATTACTAGCGGGAGGGCTGATACGCAGTATTTT. It encodes CASSPGWTITSGRADTQYF.

This clone was detected a few times. In DNA form, the CDR3 reads TGTGCCAGCAGTTACTCCGGCCAGCGGGAGTATTCAGATACGCAGTATTTT. Its protein is CASSYSGQREYSDTQYF. This chain links TRBV6-2 or TRBV6-3 with TRBJ2-3; 8 positions match TRBD2. The CDR3 covers 17 residues. Germline assignment: CDR1 MNHEY and CDR2 SVGEGT. V shed 0 bases, J shed 4 bases, and the junction held 9 bases outside the gene matches.

The chain uses TRBV7-9 and TRBJ1-2, with 7 bases fitting TRBD1. This CDR3 is 14 amino acids long. Per germline, CDR1 SEHNR and CDR2 FQNEAQ (reference sequence). Trimming cost V 4 bases and J 0 bases; bases outside gene matches: 2. CDR3 loop: CASSSGGSNYGYTF. The CDR3 bases are TGTGCCAGCAGCTCAGGGGGGTCTAACTATGGCTACACCTTC.

The chain is built from TRBV28 and TRBJ2-7; no clear D gene. The germline V gene encodes CDR1 MDHEN and CDR2 SYDVKM. The V and J ends lost 5 bases and 5 bases respectively, with 4 bases between them. The CDR3 is made up of 10 amino acids. CDR3 sequence reads: CASSHHEQYF. The DNA for the CDR3 is TGTGCCAGCAGTCATCACGAGCAGTACTTC. The full variable domain, completed using reference TRBV28 and TRBJ2-7, is DVKVTQSSRYLVKRTGEKVFLECVQDMDHENMFWYRQDPGLGLRLIYFSYDVKMKEKGDIPEGYSVSREKKERFSLILESASTNQTSMYLCASSHHEQYFGPGTRLTVT.